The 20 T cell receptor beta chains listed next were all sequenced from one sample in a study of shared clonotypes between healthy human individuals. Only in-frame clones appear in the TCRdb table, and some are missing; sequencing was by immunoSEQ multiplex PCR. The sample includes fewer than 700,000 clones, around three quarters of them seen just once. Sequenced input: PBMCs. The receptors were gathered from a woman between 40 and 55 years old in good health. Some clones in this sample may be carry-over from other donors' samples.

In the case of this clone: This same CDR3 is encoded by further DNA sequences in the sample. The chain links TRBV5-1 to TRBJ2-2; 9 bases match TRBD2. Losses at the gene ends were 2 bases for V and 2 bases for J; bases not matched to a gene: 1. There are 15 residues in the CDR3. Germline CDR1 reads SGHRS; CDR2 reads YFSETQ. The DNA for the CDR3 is TGCGCCAGCAGCTTAGCGGGAGGTAACACCGGGGAGCTGTTTTTT. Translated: CASSLAGGNTGELFF.

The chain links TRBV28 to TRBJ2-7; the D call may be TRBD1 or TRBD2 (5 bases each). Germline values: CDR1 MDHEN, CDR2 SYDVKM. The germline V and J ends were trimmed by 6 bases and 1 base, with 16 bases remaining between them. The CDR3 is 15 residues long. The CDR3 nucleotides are TGTGCCAGCAGCGACCCCAGGGACGGATCCTACGAGCAGTACTTC. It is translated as CASSDPRDGSYEQYF.

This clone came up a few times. CDR3 protein: CASSPDGGRPSYEQYF. The CDR3 nucleotides read TGTGCCAGCAGTCCCGACGGCGGTCGTCCCTCCTACGAGCAGTACTTC. V usage is TRBV27 and J usage is TRBJ2-7; D is uncertain. Trimming removed 5 bases at V and 0 bases at J, with 17 bases between. This CDR3 comprises 16 residues. The germline CDR1 and CDR2 sequences are MNHEY and SMNVEV (reference sequence).

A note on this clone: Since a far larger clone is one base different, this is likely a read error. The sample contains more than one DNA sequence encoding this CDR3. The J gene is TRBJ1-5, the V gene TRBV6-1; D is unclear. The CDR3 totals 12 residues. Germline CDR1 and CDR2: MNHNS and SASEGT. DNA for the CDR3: TGTGCCAGCAGCGAAGGGAATCAGCCCCAGCATTTT. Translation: CASSEGNQPQHF.

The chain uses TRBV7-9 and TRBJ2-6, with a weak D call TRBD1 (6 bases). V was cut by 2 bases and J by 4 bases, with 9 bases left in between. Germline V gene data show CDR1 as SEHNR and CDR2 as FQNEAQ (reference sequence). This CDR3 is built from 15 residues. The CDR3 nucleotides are TGTGCCAGCAGCTTACAGGGGCTCGGGGCCAACGTCCTGACTTTC. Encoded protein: CASSLQGLGANVLTF. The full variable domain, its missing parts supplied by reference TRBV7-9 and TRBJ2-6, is DTGVSQNPRHKITKRGQNVTFRCDPISEHNRLYWYRQTLGQGPEFLTYFQNEAQLEKSRLLSDRFSAERPKGSFSTLEIQRTEQGDSAMYLCASSLQGLGANVLTFGAGSRLTVL.

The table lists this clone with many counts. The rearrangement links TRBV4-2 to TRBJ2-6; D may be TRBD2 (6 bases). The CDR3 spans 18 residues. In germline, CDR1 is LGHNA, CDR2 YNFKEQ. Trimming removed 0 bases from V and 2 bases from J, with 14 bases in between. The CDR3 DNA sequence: TGTGCCAGCAGCCAAGATGTTGTGGCGGGAACTGGGGCCAACGTCCTGACTTTC. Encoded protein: CASSQDVVAGTGANVLTF.

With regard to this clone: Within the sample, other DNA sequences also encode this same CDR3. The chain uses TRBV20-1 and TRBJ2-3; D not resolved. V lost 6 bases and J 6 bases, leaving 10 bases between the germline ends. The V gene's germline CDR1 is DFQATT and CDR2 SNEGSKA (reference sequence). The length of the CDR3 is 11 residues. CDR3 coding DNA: TGCAGTGCCTCGCTGGCGGATACGCAGTATTTT. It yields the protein CSASLADTQYF.

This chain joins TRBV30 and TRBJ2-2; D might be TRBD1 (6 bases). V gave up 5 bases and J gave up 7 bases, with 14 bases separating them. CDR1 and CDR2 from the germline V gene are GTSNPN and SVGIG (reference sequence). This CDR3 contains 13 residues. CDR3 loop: CAWRWGQGGELFF. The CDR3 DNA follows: TGTGCCTGGCGGTGGGGGCAGGGCGGGGAGCTGTTTTTT.

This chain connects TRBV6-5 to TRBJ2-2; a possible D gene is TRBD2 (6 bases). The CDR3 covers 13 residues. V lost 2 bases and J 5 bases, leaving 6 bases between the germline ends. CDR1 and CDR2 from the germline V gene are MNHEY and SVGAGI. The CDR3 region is CASSYGGTGELFF. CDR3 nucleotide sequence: TGTGCCAGCAGTTACGGGGGGACCGGGGAGCTGTTTTTT.

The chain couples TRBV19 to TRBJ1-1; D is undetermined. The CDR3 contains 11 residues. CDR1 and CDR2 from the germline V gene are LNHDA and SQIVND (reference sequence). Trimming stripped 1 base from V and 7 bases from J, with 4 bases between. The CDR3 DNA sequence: TGTGCCAGTAGTATAGTCCATGAAGCTTTCTTT. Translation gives CASSIVHEAFF.

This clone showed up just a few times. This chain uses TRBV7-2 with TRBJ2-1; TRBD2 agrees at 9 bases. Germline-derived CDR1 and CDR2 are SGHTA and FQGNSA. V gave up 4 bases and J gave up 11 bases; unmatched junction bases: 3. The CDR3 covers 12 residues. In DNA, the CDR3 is TGTGCCAGCAGCTCAACTAGCGGGCAGCAGTTCTTC. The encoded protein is CASSSTSGQQFF. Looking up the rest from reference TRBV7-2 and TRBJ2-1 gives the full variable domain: GAGVSQSPSNKVTEKGKDVELRCDPISGHTALYWYRQSLGQGLEFLIYFQGNSAPDKSGLPSDRFSAERTGGSVSTLTIQRTQQEDSAVYLCASSSTSGQQFFGPGTRLTVL.

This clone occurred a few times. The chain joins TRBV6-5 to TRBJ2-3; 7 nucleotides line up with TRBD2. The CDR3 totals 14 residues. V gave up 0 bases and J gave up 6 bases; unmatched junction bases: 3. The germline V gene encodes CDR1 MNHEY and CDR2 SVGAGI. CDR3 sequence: CASSYSYGRDTQYF. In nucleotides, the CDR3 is TGTGCCAGCAGTTACTCTTACGGGAGGGATACGCAGTATTTT.

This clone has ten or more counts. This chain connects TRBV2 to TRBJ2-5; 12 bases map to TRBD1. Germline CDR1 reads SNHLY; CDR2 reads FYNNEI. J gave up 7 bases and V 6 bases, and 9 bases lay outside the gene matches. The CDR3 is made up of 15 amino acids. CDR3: CASSPGQGALGTQYF. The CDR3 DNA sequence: TGTGCCAGCAGCCCGGGACAGGGGGCGCTTGGGACCCAGTACTTC.

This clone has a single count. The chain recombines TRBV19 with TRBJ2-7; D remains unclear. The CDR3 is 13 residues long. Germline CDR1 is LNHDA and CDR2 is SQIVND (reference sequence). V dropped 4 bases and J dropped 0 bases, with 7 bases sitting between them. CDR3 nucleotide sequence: TGTGCCAGTAGTACCGGTAGCTCCTACGAGCAGTACTTC. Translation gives CASSTGSSYEQYF.

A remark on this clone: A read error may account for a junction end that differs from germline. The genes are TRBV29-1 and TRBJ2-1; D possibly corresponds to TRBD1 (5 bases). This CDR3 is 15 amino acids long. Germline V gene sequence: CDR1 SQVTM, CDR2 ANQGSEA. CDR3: CSVEGREHSYNEQFF. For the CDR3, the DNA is TGCAGCGTGGAAGGCAGGGAACACTCCTACAATGAGCAGTTCTTC.

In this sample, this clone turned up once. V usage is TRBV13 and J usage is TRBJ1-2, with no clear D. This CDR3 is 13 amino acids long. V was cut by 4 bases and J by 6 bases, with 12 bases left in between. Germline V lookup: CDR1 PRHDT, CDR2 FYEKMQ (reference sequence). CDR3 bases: TGTGCCAGCAGCTATTCCCGATGGGATGGCTACACCTTC. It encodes CASSYSRWDGYTF.

This CDR3 reads CASSNRGQAISTDTQYF. In DNA, the CDR3 is TGTGCCAGCAGTAACCGTGGACAGGCCATTAGCACAGATACGCAGTATTTT. This chain links TRBV28 with TRBJ2-3, with TRBD1 matching 7 bases. CDR1 is MDHEN and CDR2 is SYDVKM in the germline V gene. The CDR3 has 17 residues. With V trimmed by 5 bases and J by 0 bases, 11 bases remained unmatched. Supplemented by reference TRBV28 and TRBJ2-3, the full variable domain reads DVKVTQSSRYLVKRTGEKVFLECVQDMDHENMFWYRQDPGLGLRLIYFSYDVKMKEKGDIPEGYSVSREKKERFSLILESASTNQTSMYLCASSNRGQAISTDTQYFGPGTRLTVL.

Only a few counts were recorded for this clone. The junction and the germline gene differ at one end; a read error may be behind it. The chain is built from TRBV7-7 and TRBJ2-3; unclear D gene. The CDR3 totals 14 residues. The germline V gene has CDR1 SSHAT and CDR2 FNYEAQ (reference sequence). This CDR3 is CASSLDPTGDTQYF. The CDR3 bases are TGTGCTAGCAGCTTAGACCCAACCGGGGATACGCAGTATTTT.

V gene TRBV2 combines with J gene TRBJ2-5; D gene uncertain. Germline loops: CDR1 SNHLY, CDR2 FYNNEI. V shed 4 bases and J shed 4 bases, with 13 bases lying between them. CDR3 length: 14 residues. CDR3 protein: CASSGPPWRETQYF. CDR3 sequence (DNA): TGTGCCAGCAGTGGGCCCCCTTGGCGAGAGACCCAGTACTTC.

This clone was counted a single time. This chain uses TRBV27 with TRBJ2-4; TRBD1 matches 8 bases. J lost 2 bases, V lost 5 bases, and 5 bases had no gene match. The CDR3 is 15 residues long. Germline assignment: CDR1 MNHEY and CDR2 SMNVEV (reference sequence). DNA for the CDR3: TGTGCCAGCAGTCCACGGACAGGGACCAAAAACATTCAGTACTTC. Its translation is CASSPRTGTKNIQYF.